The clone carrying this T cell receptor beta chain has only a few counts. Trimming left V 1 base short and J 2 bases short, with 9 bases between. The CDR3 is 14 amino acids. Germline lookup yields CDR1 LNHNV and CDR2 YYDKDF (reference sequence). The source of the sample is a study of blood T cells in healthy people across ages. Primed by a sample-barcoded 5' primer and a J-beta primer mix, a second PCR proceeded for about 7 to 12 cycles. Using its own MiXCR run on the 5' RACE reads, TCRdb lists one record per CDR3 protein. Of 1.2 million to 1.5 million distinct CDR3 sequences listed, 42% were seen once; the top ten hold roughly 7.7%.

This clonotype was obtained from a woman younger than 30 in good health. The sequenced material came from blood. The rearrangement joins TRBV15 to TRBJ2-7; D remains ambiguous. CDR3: CATSRVVETYEQYF. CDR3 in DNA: TGTGCCACCAGCAGAGTTGTGGAAACCTACGAGCAGTACTTC. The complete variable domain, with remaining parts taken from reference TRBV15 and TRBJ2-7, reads DAMVIQNPRYQVTQFGKPVTLSCSQTLNHNVMYWYQQKSSQAPKLLFHYYDKDFNNEADTPDNFQSRRPNTSFCFLDIRSPGLGDTAMYLCATSRVVETYEQYFGPGTRLTVT.